This T cell receptor (beta chain) was recovered during a study of cytomegalovirus exposure and HLA in healthy donors. The PCR ran on 60 Vbeta and 13 Jbeta primers. The protocol was immunoSEQ multiplex PCR, while the TCRdb copy is restricted to in-frame clones and leaves out a portion. Of about 250,000 clones listed, around 90% were seen once; the top ten hold around 1.7%. With 1 base removed from V and 4 bases from J, the gap between germline ends came to 11 bases. This CDR3 contains 15 residues. CDR1 and CDR2 (germline): KGHSH, LQKENI. The clonotype comes from a girl aged 2 to 9 in good health and CMV-seronegative. The V gene is TRBV18, the J gene TRBJ2-1; no clear D gene. Sequences were obtained from PBMCs. The CDR3 sequence: CASSPLNTGYNEQFF. CDR3 nucleotides: TGTGCCAGCTCACCACTCAATACGGGTTACAATGAGCAGTTCTTC.